The 10 T cell receptor beta chains below come from one sample, sequenced in a study of cytomegalovirus exposure and HLA in healthy donors. The PCR had 60 Vbeta and 13 Jbeta primers. TCRdb's table, derived via immunoSEQ multiplex PCR, lists solely in-frame clones and lacks some. The sample lists some 120,000 clones, over 60% occurring once. Sequenced: PBMCs. These receptors all stem from a man aged 18-30 years in good health and CMV-seropositive.

This clone showed up just once. The CDR3 loop reads CASSLFGQGAYNEQFF. In nucleotides, the CDR3 is TGTGCCAGCAGCTTGTTTGGACAGGGCGCCTACAATGAGCAGTTCTTC. The genes are TRBV5-6 and TRBJ2-1; 8 bases match TRBD1. Trimming took 1 base from V and 2 from J; bases not matched to a gene: 5. CDR1 is SGHDT, CDR2 YYEEEE, per germline. The CDR3 loop spans 16 amino acids.

The CDR3 DNA sequence: TGTGCCAGCGAAGGCCTAGCGGGGGTCTCCTCCTACAATGAGCAGTTCTTC. It is translated as CASEGLAGVSSYNEQFF. The J gene is TRBJ2-1, the V gene TRBV2, with 10 nucleotides matching TRBD2. The CDR3 extends over 17 amino acids. Losses at the gene ends were 8 bases for V and 0 bases for J; bases not matched to a gene: 10. CDR1 is SNHLY and CDR2 is FYNNEI in the germline V gene.

The chain combines TRBV9 with TRBJ2-5; 7 bases match TRBD1. V was pared by 4 bases and J by 8 bases, with 14 bases of the junction left unmatched. The germline V gene encodes CDR1 SGDLS and CDR2 YYNGEE. The CDR3 loop spans 15 amino acids. The chain's CDR3 is CASSPRPTGLETQYF. The CDR3 DNA reads TGTGCCAGCAGCCCCCGCCCGACAGGGCTGGAAACCCAGTACTTC.

The chain uses TRBV5-4 and TRBJ2-7; TRBD2 is a possible D gene (6 bases). Germline CDR1 reads SGHNT; CDR2 reads YYREEE (reference sequence). The CDR3 covers 14 residues. Trimming took 3 bases from V and 2 from J, leaving 12 bases between them. The CDR3 reads CASSYAGPAYEQYF. CDR3 DNA: TGTGCCAGCAGCTATGCGGGGCCTGCCTACGAGCAGTACTTC.

The chain is built from TRBV7-9 and TRBJ2-5; possibly TRBD2 for D (7 bases). This CDR3 is 19 amino acids long. With 0 bases removed from V and 4 bases from J, the gap between germline ends came to 24 bases. Germline V gene sequence: CDR1 SEHNR, CDR2 FQNEAQ (reference sequence). The CDR3 sequence: CASSLAMMEASGGGETQYF. DNA for the CDR3: TGTGCCAGCAGCTTAGCGATGATGGAGGCTAGCGGAGGGGGAGAGACCCAGTACTTC.

The chain employs TRBV7-3 and TRBJ1-1, with D unclear. CDR1 is SGHTA and CDR2 is FQGTGA in the germline V gene. The V and J ends lost 2 bases and 1 base respectively, with 5 bases between them. The CDR3 consists of 13 residues. The CDR3 region has the DNA TGTGCCAGCAGCTTATACTCGAACACTGAAGCTTTCTTT. Amino acids: CASSLYSNTEAFF.

Turning to this clone: A junction boundary mismatches the germline segment, possibly from a read error. The chain carries TRBV5-6 and TRBJ2-4; 9 bases are shared with TRBD2. The CDR3 is made up of 17 amino acids. Germline V CDR1 and CDR2: SGHDT, YYEEEE. Here the CDR3 DNA reads TGTGCCAGCAGCGTCATAGCGGGAGCAGTCGCCAAAAACAGTCAGTACTTC. Translated: CASSVIAGAVAKNSQYF.

This clone was seen only once. Other DNA sequences of this sample code for an identical CDR3. The genes are TRBV6-5 and TRBJ2-1; 7 nucleotides align to TRBD1. Germline V CDR1 and CDR2: MNHEY, SVGAGI. V was pared by 0 bases and J by 3 bases, with 2 bases of the junction left unmatched. The CDR3 length is 15 residues. DNA for the CDR3: TGTGCCAGCAGTTACTCATCAGGGGGCTACAATGAGCAGTTCTTC. This gives the protein CASSYSSGGYNEQFF.

The chain combines TRBV7-8 with TRBJ2-1, with 10 bases lining up with TRBD2. Germline V gene lookup returns CDR1 SGHVS and CDR2 FQNEAQ. V shed 5 bases, J shed 4 bases, and the junction held 5 bases outside the gene matches. This CDR3 spans 15 amino acids. In DNA, the CDR3 is TGTGCCAGCAGCCTAGGGACTAGCGCGTACAATGAGCAGTTCTTC. Amino acid sequence: CASSLGTSAYNEQFF.

This chain links TRBV7-2 with TRBJ1-3; D remains ambiguous. The CDR3 totals 16 residues. In germline, CDR1 is SGHTA, CDR2 FQGNSA. Trimming removed 1 base from V and 0 bases from J, with 10 bases in between. CDR3 amino acids: CASSLEEESSGNTIYF. The CDR3 coding sequence is TGTGCCAGCAGCTTAGAAGAGGAGTCCTCTGGAAACACCATATATTTT.